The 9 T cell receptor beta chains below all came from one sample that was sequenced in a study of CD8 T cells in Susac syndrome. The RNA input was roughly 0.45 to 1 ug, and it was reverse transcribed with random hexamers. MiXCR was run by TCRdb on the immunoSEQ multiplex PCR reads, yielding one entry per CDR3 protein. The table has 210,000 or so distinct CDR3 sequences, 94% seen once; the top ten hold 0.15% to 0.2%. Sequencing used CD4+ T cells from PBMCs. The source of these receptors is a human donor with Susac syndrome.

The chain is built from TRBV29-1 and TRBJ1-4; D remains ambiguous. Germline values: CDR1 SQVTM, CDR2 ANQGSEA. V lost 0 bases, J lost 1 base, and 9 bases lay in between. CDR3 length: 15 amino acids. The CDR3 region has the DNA TGCAGCGTTGAAGATGGAAGAGGAACTAATGAAAAACTGTTTTTT. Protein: CSVEDGRGTNEKLFF.

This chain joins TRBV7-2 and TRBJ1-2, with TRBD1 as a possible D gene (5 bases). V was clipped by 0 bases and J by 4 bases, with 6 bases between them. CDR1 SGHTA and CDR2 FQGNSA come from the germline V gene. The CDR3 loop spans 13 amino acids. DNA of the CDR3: TGTGCCAGCAGCTTAGCGGGGCCCTATGGCTACACCTTC. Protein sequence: CASSLAGPYGYTF.

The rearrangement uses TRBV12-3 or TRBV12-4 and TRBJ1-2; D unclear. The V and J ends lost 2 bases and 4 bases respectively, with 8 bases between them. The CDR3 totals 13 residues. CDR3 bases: TGTGCCAGCAGTTTACTCCTTGGCTATGGCTACACCTTC. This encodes CASSLLLGYGYTF.

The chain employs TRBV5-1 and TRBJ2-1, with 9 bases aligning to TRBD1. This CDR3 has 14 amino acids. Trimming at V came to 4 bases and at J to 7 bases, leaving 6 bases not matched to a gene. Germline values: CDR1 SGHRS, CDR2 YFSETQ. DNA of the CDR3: TGCGCCAGCAGCATTGACAGGGGGAGGAATGAGCAGTTCTTC. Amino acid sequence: CASSIDRGRNEQFF.

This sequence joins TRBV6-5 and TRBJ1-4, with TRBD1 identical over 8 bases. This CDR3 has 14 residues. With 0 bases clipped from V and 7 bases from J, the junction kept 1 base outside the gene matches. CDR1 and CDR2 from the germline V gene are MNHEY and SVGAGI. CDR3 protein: CASSYSTGVEKLFF. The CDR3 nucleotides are TGTGCCAGCAGTTACTCGACAGGGGTTGAAAAACTGTTTTTT.

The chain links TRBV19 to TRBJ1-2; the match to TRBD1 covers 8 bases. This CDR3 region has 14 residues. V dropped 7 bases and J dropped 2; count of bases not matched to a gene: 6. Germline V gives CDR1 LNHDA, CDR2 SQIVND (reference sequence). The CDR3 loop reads CASMKDRANYGYTF. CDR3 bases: TGTGCCAGTATGAAGGACAGGGCCAACTATGGCTACACCTTC.

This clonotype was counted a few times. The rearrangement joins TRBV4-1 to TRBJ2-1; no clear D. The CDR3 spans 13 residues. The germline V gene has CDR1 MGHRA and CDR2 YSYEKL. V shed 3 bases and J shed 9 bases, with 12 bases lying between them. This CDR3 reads CASSQVELVEQFF. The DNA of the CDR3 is TGCGCCAGCAGCCAGGTAGAGTTGGTTGAGCAGTTCTTC.

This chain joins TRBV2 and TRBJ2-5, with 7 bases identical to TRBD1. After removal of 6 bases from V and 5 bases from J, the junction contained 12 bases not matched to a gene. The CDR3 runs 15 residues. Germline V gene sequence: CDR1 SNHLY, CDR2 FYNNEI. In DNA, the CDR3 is TGTGCCAGCAGGGGACAGACGACGGCCGGCGAGACCCAGTACTTC. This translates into CASRGQTTAGETQYF.

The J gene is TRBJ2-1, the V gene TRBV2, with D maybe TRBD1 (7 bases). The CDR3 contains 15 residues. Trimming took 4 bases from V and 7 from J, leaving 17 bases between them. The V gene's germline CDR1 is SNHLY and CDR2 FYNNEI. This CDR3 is CASSVGGGVWNEQFF. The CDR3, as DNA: TGTGCCAGCAGTGTTGGAGGGGGCGTCTGGAATGAGCAGTTCTTC.